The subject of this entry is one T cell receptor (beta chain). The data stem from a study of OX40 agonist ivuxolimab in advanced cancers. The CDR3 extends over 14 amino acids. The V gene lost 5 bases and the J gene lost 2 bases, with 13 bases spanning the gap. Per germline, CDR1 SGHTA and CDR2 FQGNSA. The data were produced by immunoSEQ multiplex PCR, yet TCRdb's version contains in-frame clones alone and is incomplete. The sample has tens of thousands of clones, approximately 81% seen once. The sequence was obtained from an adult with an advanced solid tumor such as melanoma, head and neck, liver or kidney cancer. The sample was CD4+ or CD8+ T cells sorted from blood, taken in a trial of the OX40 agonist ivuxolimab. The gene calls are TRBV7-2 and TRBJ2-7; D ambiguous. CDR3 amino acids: CASSPTSFAYEQYF. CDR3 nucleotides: TGTGCCAGCAGCCCCACTTCCTTCGCCTACGAGCAGTACTTC.